The 17 T cell receptor beta chains listed next were all sequenced from one sample in a study of T cell responses to AZD1222 COVID-19 vaccine. Method: immunoSEQ multiplex PCR; TCRdb's copy keeps in-frame clones and lacks some. Among around 100,000 clones, approximately 89% were seen once, and the ten largest hold 4% to 4.5%. The sample consisted of peripheral blood, taken on day 0 of MenACWY control vaccination. These receptors were obtained from an adult in good health.

The chain combines TRBV9 with TRBJ1-4, with 8 bases lining up with TRBD1. CDR3 length: 16 residues. The germline CDR1 and CDR2 sequences are SGDLS and YYNGEE. V trimming: 3 bases; J trimming: 7 bases; junction bases outside the gene matches: 11. This CDR3 reads CASSAGPGQGFEKLFF. CDR3 sequence (DNA): TGTGCCAGCAGCGCAGGCCCCGGACAGGGCTTTGAAAAACTGTTTTTT.

The chain's CDR3 is CASSLLDRLYNSPLHF. CDR3 DNA sequence: TGTGCCAGCAGCTTGTTAGACAGACTGTATAATTCACCCCTCCACTTT. The chain combines TRBV5-5 with TRBJ1-6; possible D gene TRBD1, 5 bases. This CDR3 comprises 16 residues. V lost 1 base, J lost 4 bases, and 12 bases lay in between. In germline, CDR1 is SGHKS, CDR2 YYEKEE (reference sequence).

This clone has just a few counts. The CDR3 DNA is TGTGCCAGCGGCTACCGGGGCCAAGAGACCCAGTACTTC. It translates to CASGYRGQETQYF. The V and J genes are TRBV7-2 and TRBJ2-5, with D maybe TRBD2 (5 bases). This CDR3 comprises 13 residues. Germline V lookup: CDR1 SGHTA, CDR2 FQGNSA. Trimming shortened V by 8 bases and J by 1 base, and 11 bases separated the two germline ends.

This chain uses TRBV7-9 with TRBJ2-1; TRBD2 matches 9 bases. The CDR3 runs 15 residues. Germline assignment: CDR1 SEHNR and CDR2 FQNEAQ (reference sequence). The V and J ends lost 5 bases and 9 bases, in that order; junction bases with no gene match: 11. The CDR3 loop is CASSPLAGQHFEQFF. The CDR3 nucleotides are TGTGCCAGCAGCCCTCTAGCGGGACAGCATTTTGAGCAGTTCTTC. The full variable domain, its missing parts supplied by reference TRBV7-9 and TRBJ2-1, is DTGVSQNPRHKITKRGQNVTFRCDPISEHNRLYWYRQTLGQGPEFLTYFQNEAQLEKSRLLSDRFSAERPKGSFSTLEIQRTEQGDSAMYLCASSPLAGQHFEQFFGPGTRLTVL.

The chain combines TRBV3-1 (or the pseudogene TRBV3-2) with TRBJ2-7, with 10 nucleotides matching TRBD1. CDR3 size: 18 residues. The V segment lost 0 bases and the J segment 0 bases; nucleotides outside the gene matches: 8. CDR1 is LGHDT, CDR2 YNNKEL, per germline (reference sequence). The CDR3 spells CASSQDTSGTGDSYEQYF. CDR3 coding DNA: TGTGCCAGCAGCCAAGATACCTCCGGGACAGGGGACTCCTACGAGCAGTACTTC.

The chain has TRBV5-5 and TRBJ2-2; 9 bases are shared with TRBD1. The CDR3 consists of 18 residues. Trimming took 3 bases from V and 0 from J; bases not matched to a gene: 9. Looked up from germline, CDR1 is SGHKS and CDR2 is YYEKEE (reference sequence). The CDR3 DNA reads TGTGCCAGCAGCTGGGGGACAGGGTTTGGGCCGAACACCGGGGAGCTGTTTTTT. This encodes CASSWGTGFGPNTGELFF.

J is TRBJ1-6 and V is TRBV9; D is ambiguous. The CDR3 extends over 14 amino acids. Between the trimmed V and J ends, which lost 2 bases and 7 bases, there was a span of 10 bases. The germline gives CDR1 SGDLS, CDR2 YYNGEE. CDR3 protein: CASSVGSANSPLHF. The CDR3 DNA is TGTGCCAGCAGCGTGGGGTCCGCAAATTCACCCCTCCACTTT.

The V and J genes are TRBV5-1 and TRBJ1-1; D unclear. The CDR3 extends over 11 amino acids. Trimming removed 7 bases from V and 0 bases from J, with 4 bases in between. Germline loops: CDR1 SGHRS, CDR2 YFSETQ. The CDR3 coding sequence is TGCGCCAGCCGTATGAACACTGAAGCTTTCTTT. This sequence encodes CASRMNTEAFF.

J is TRBJ2-1 and V is TRBV7-3, with 10 bases lining up with TRBD2. J was trimmed by 8 bases and V by 4 bases; bases with no gene match: 8. The CDR3 is 15 amino acids. Germline lookup yields CDR1 SGHTA and CDR2 FQGTGA. This CDR3 is CASSSQRGGPDEQFF. In nucleotides, the CDR3 is TGTGCCAGCAGCTCCCAGCGGGGGGGCCCAGATGAGCAGTTCTTC. Full variable domain (rest looked up from reference TRBV7-3 and TRBJ2-1): GAGVSQTPSNKVTEKGKYVELRCDPISGHTALYWYRQSLGQGPEFLIYFQGTGAADDSGLPNDRFFAVRPEGSVSTLKIQRTERGDSAVYLCASSSQRGGPDEQFFGPGTRLTVL.

This clone is a singleton in its sample. V gene TRBV3-1 (or the pseudogene TRBV3-2) combines with J gene TRBJ2-2; D is unclear. V lost 3 bases and J lost 6, with 8 bases in between. The CDR3 is made up of 13 amino acids. The germline CDR1 and CDR2 sequences are LGHDT and YNNKEL (reference sequence). CDR3 bases: TGTGCCAGCAGCCAGAACTTGGCCGGGGAGCTGTTTTTT. Translating gives CASSQNLAGELFF.

The chain links TRBV18 to TRBJ1-4; the D gene is possibly TRBD1 (6 bases). Trimming removed 2 bases from V and 2 bases from J, with 9 bases in between. The CDR3 spans 15 residues. Germline CDR1 KGHSH, CDR2 LQKENI. The CDR3 region is CASSPGGGTNEKLFF. CDR3 sequence (DNA): TGTGCCAGCTCACCAGGAGGGGGGACTAATGAAAAACTGTTTTTT.

The chain recombines TRBV30 with TRBJ1-5, with D possibly matching TRBD1 (5 bases). V was clipped by 3 bases and J by 5 bases, with 14 bases between them. CDR3 size: 14 residues. Germline lookup yields CDR1 GTSNPN and CDR2 SVGIG (reference sequence). The CDR3 bases are TGTGCCTGGAGGGCAATGGGGGGTCATCAGCCCCAGCATTTT. As protein: CAWRAMGGHQPQHF.

The rearrangement links TRBV12-3 or TRBV12-4 to TRBJ2-1; 10 positions agree with TRBD2. V lost 4 bases and J lost 15; bases outside the gene matches: 3. This CDR3 is built from 11 residues. The CDR3 nucleotides are TGTGCCAGCAGTTCACTAGCGGGAAGGTTCTTC. Its translation is CASSSLAGRFF.

The chain links TRBV6-5 to TRBJ1-4; the D gene is possibly TRBD1 (5 bases). The CDR3 contains 15 residues. From germline, CDR1 is MNHEY and CDR2 SVGAGI. V was shortened by 7 bases and J by 5 bases, with 17 bases between the two germline ends. As DNA, the CDR3 is TGTGCCAGCAACCCCCAAGGACACTTGAATGAAAAACTGTTTTTT. This gives the protein CASNPQGHLNEKLFF.

V is TRBV6-5 and J is TRBJ2-2; D call uncertain. CDR3 length: 13 residues. Germline values: CDR1 MNHEY, CDR2 SVGAGI. The ends were cut back, 5 bases at V and 2 bases at J, with 6 bases in the middle. The CDR3 is CASSRGNTGELFF. The CDR3 DNA follows: TGTGCCAGCAGTCGTGGAAACACCGGGGAGCTGTTTTTT.

This chain connects TRBV11-3 to TRBJ1-1; TRBD1 is a possible D gene (5 bases). Germline CDR1 SGHNT, CDR2 YENEEA. The CDR3 length is 16 residues. Trimming removed 4 bases at V and 3 bases at J, with 18 bases between. The CDR3 reads CASSYEGPDLHTEAFF. The CDR3, as DNA: TGTGCCAGCAGCTATGAGGGGCCTGATTTGCACACTGAAGCTTTCTTT.

The chain has TRBV11-2 and TRBJ2-7, with 8 bases fitting TRBD1. The CDR3 is made up of 14 amino acids. Germline loops: CDR1 SGHAT, CDR2 FQNNGV. Trimming cost V 1 base and J 3 bases; bases outside gene matches: 2. For the CDR3, the DNA is TGTGCCAGCAGCTTAGGTGGGACAGGCTACGAGCAGTACTTC. Protein product: CASSLGGTGYEQYF.